These 16 T cell receptor beta chains originate from one sample sequenced in a study of T-cell reconstitution after alpha-beta-depleted transplantation in children. A library of TCRbeta sequences, prepared with unique molecular identifiers, was generated. MiXCR, run by TCRdb on the PCR reads, gives a single entry per CDR3 protein. The data hold about 540,000 distinct CDR3 sequences, with about a sixth observed a single time. Sequenced here: PBMCs from the stem cell graft donor, sampled from the stem cell graft. The receptors stem from a human donor who donated a stem cell graft to a child with acute lymphoblastic leukemia.

This clonotype is a singleton in its sample. The chain links TRBV5-1 to TRBJ2-1, with 7 bases lining up with TRBD2. The CDR3 runs to 16 residues. Germline CDR1 reads SGHRS; CDR2 reads YFSETQ. V dropped 1 base and J dropped 5; count of bases not matched to a gene: 9. The CDR3 spells CASSLYGLGGNNEQFF. CDR3 DNA: TGCGCCAGCAGCTTGTATGGACTAGGAGGCAACAATGAGCAGTTCTTC. The full variable domain, in which reference TRBV5-1 and TRBJ2-1 provide the parts outside the CDR3, is KAGVTQTPRYLIKTRGQQVTLSCSPISGHRSVSWYQQTPGQGLQFLFEYFSETQRNKGNFPGRFSGRQFSNSRSEMNVSTLELGDSALYLCASSLYGLGGNNEQFFGPGTRLTVL.

The chain couples TRBV5-6 to TRBJ2-1, with D perhaps TRBD1 (5 bases). The CDR3 extends over 15 amino acids. In germline, CDR1 is SGHDT, CDR2 YYEEEE. V gave up 5 bases and J gave up 3 bases, with 15 bases separating them. DNA of the CDR3: TGTGCCAGCAGTTTTCAGGGCCCGTACTACAATGAGCAGTTCTTC. This encodes CASSFQGPYYNEQFF.

This clonotype was seen more than once but under ten times. The chain recombines TRBV10-2 with TRBJ2-2, with 7 bases aligning to TRBD2. With V trimmed by 6 bases and J by 4 bases, 8 bases remained unmatched. Germline values: CDR1 WSHSY, CDR2 SAAADI. CDR3 size: 15 residues. CDR3 sequence (DNA): TGCGCCAGCAGAGACCCTAGCGGCCTCACCGGGGAGCTGTTTTTT. It specifies CASRDPSGLTGELFF.

This clonotype has more than one count but fewer than ten. This chain joins TRBV29-1 and TRBJ1-1, with D perhaps matching TRBD1 (6 bases). Germline V gene sequence: CDR1 SQVTM, CDR2 ANQGSEA. There are 13 residues in the CDR3. V lost 1 base and J lost 5, with 11 bases in between. The CDR3 reads CSVEGGRETEAFF. The CDR3 DNA reads TGCAGCGTTGAAGGGGGGCGCGAAACTGAAGCTTTCTTT.

The chain links TRBV7-9 to TRBJ2-1, with D unclear. The germline gives CDR1 SEHNR, CDR2 FQNEAQ (reference sequence). The CDR3 contains 14 residues. Trimming left V 4 bases short and J 3 bases short, with 10 bases between. The CDR3 spells CASSSVTLYNEQFF. The CDR3, as DNA: TGTGCCAGCAGCTCAGTAACCCTCTACAATGAGCAGTTCTTC. The full variable domain, in which reference TRBV7-9 and TRBJ2-1 provide the parts outside the CDR3, is DTGVSQNPRHKITKRGQNVTFRCDPISEHNRLYWYRQTLGQGPEFLTYFQNEAQLEKSRLLSDRFSAERPKGSFSTLEIQRTEQGDSAMYLCASSSVTLYNEQFFGPGTRLTVL.

This chain uses TRBV20-1 with TRBJ1-1; no clear D. From germline, CDR1 is DFQATT and CDR2 SNEGSKA (reference sequence). This CDR3 region has 15 residues. V was clipped by 3 bases and J by 9 bases, with 23 bases between them. CDR3 nucleotide sequence: TGCAGTGCTAGTTCGGGCCAAGATCGATCGCAGCAAGCTTTCTTT. It is translated as CSASSGQDRSQQAFF.

Details on this clonotype: The junction does not match germline at one end; this may be a read error. The chain recombines TRBV12-3 or TRBV12-4 with TRBJ2-5; perhaps TRBD2 as D (6 bases). This CDR3 contains 12 residues. In DNA, the CDR3 is TGTGCCAGCAGTCGCCGGGGAGGATCGCAGAACTTC. As protein: CASSRRGGSQNF.

In this sample, this clonotype turned up a few times. The CDR3 protein is CASSRIPGTVNQPQHF. As DNA, the CDR3 is TGTGCCAGTAGTAGGATCCCCGGGACAGTAAATCAGCCCCAGCATTTT. This rearrangement joins TRBV19 to TRBJ1-5; 7 positions agree with TRBD1. Trimming cost V 4 bases and J 4 bases; bases outside gene matches: 10. CDR1 and CDR2 from the germline V gene are LNHDA and SQIVND (reference sequence). This CDR3 has 16 amino acids.

V is TRBV12-3 or TRBV12-4 and J is TRBJ1-5; D unresolved. This CDR3 is built from 12 residues. V lost 4 bases to trimming and J lost 5 bases, with 6 bases between them. CDR3 sequence reads: CASSSLYQPQHF. For the CDR3, the DNA is TGTGCCAGCAGTTCGTTGTATCAGCCCCAGCATTTT.

The CDR3 is CASSQTGENEQFF. CDR3 bases: TGTGCCAGCTCGCAGACAGGGGAGAATGAGCAGTTCTTC. The V gene is TRBV18, the J gene TRBJ2-1; 8 positions match TRBD1. The trim removed 6 bases at V and 7 bases at J, leaving 5 bases unmatched. Germline assignment: CDR1 KGHSH and CDR2 LQKENI. This CDR3 contains 13 residues.

In this sample, this clonotype turned up a few times. The chain has TRBV20-1 and TRBJ2-5; D perhaps matches TRBD2 (6 bases). Looked up from germline, CDR1 is DFQATT and CDR2 is SNEGSKA (reference sequence). With 5 bases removed from V and 1 base from J, the gap between germline ends came to 14 bases. CDR3 size: 14 residues. CDR3 in DNA: TGCAGTGCTTGGGAGCCGGGACTCCAAGAGACCCAGTACTTC. Amino acids: CSAWEPGLQETQYF.

The table lists this clonotype with a few counts. This chain links TRBV5-6 with TRBJ2-5; D may be TRBD2 (6 bases). Germline V gene lookup returns CDR1 SGHDT and CDR2 YYEEEE. The CDR3 length is 13 residues. Trimming removed 7 bases at V and 2 bases at J, with 12 bases between. The CDR3 reads CASGGRGQETQYF. In DNA, the CDR3 is TGTGCCAGCGGCGGGCGGGGACAAGAGACCCAGTACTTC.

V gene TRBV29-1 combines with J gene TRBJ2-1, with D perhaps matching TRBD1 (6 bases). CDR3 length equals 12 residues. Trimming removed 6 bases at V and 15 bases at J, with 21 bases between. Looked up from germline, CDR1 is SQVTM and CDR2 is ANQGSEA. As DNA, the CDR3 is TGCAGCGTCCCCACTTTACAGGGCTGGCGGTTCTTC. Translated, it gives CSVPTLQGWRFF.

This clonotype was counted at least ten times. This rearrangement joins TRBV20-1 to TRBJ2-7; D unresolved. This CDR3 contains 12 residues. The germline gives CDR1 DFQATT, CDR2 SNEGSKA (reference sequence). Between the trimmed V and J ends, which lost 3 bases and 3 bases, there was a span of 9 bases. CDR3 loop: CSARGGNYEQYF. CDR3 nucleotides: TGCAGTGCTAGGGGTGGGAACTACGAGCAGTACTTC.

A few counts support this clonotype. The gene calls are TRBV12-3 or TRBV12-4 and TRBJ2-3; tentative D call: TRBD2 (7 bases). The length of the CDR3 is 15 residues. Trimming took off 6 bases at V and 1 base at J, with 14 bases between the two ends. CDR3 nucleotides: TGTGCCAGCAGCCCAGGAGGGGGGGGCACAGATACGCAGTATTTT. This sequence encodes CASSPGGGGTDTQYF.

The rearrangement joins TRBV9 to TRBJ1-1; TRBD1 aligns across 10 bases. CDR1 and CDR2 (germline): SGDLS, YYNGEE. J lost 6 bases, V lost 3 bases, and 11 bases had no gene match. The CDR3 spans 16 residues. The CDR3 DNA reads as TGTGCCAGCAGCGCCAGCCCCGGGACAGGGGAACCTGAAGCTTTCTTT. Its translation is CASSASPGTGEPEAFF.